This T cell receptor beta chain was profiled in a study of T-cell reconstitution after alpha-beta-depleted transplantation in children. Trimming left V 3 bases short and J 10 bases short, with 16 bases between. This CDR3 spans 14 amino acids. Germline assignment: CDR1 MNHNS and CDR2 SASEGT. Unique molecular identifiers were incorporated when the TCRbeta library was constructed. One entry per CDR3 protein results from TCRdb running MiXCR on the PCR reads. The sample holds around 400,000 distinct CDR3 sequences; around 9.9% are singletons and the top ten take roughly 5%. This clonotype was recorded at least ten times.

Material: PBMCs from the stem cell graft donor, obtained from the stem cell graft. The receptor was derived from a human donor who donated a stem cell graft to a child with acute myeloid leukemia. This rearrangement joins TRBV6-1 to TRBJ1-5; D is undetermined. CDR3 coding DNA: TGTGCCAGCAGTGATCGGGCAGGAGTACGCCCCCAGCATTTT. Its translation: CASSDRAGVRPQHF.